The sequence of this T cell receptor beta chain was determined in a study of blood T cell repertoires in COVID-19. V shed 5 bases and J shed 8 bases, with 15 bases lying between them. CDR1 and CDR2 from the germline V gene are MDHEN and SYDVKM. CDR3 length: 14 amino acids. Assay: immunoSEQ multiplex PCR; the TCRdb copy retains only in-frame clones and omits some. Of over 85,000 clones listed, approximately 80% were seen once; the top ten hold roughly 4.1%. The V call is TRBV28, the J call TRBJ1-4; possibly TRBD1 for D (5 bases). The clonotype was recovered from a human donor in a cohort sampled during active COVID-19. Source material: peripheral blood. CDR3 bases: TGTGCCAGCAGTCCAGGGCTCTCGAAAGAAAAACTGTTTTTT. This gives the protein CASSPGLSKEKLFF.